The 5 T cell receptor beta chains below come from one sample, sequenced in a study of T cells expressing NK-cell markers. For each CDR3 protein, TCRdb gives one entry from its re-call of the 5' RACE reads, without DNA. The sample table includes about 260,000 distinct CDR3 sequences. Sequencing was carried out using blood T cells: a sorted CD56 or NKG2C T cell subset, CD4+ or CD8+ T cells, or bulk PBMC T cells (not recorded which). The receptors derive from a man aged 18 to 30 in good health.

CDR3 residues: CSARVGINYGYTF. V is TRBV20-1 and J is TRBJ1-2. Germline loops: CDR1 DFQATT, CDR2 SNEGSKA (reference sequence). This CDR3 spans 13 amino acids.

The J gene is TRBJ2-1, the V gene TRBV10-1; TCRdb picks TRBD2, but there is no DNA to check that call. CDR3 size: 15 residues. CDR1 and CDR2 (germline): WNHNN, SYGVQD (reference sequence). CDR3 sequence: CASSEYLAGGNEQFF.

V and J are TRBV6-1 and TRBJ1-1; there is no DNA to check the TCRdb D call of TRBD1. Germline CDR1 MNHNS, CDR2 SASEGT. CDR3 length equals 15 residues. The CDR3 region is CASRDTGGVNTEAFF.

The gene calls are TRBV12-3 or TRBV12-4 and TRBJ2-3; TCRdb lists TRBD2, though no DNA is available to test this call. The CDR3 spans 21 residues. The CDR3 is CASSSPGLAGTIPLNTDTQYF.

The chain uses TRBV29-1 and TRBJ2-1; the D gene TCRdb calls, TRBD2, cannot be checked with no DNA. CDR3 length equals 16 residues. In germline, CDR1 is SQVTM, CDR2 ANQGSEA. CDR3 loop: CSVEGGTSGSYNEQFF.